These 27 T cell receptor beta chains share one sample of origin, sequenced in a study of T cells in localized non-small cell lung cancer. Data came from immunoSEQ multiplex PCR; TCRdb stores just in-frame clones and leaves some out. The sample shows 25,000 to 30,000 clones, roughly 84% of them seen only once. The starting material was peripheral blood mononuclear cells, obtained before any cancer treatment. The receptors shown here come from a man between 35 and 75 years old with stage III lung adenocarcinoma.

V and J are TRBV21-1 and TRBJ2-5; the table calls TRBD2, which could not be checked here. TRBV21-1 is an annotated pseudogene. The CDR3 extends over 13 amino acids. CDR3: CASSEAEKETQYF. CDR3 coding DNA: TGTGCCAGCAGCGAGGCAGAGAAAGAGACCCAGTACTTC.

This clone showed up just a few times. J is TRBJ2-1 and V is TRBV2; D assignment may be TRBD1 or TRBD2 (7 bases each). Germline CDR1 is SNHLY and CDR2 is FYNNEI. V was trimmed by 6 bases and J by 4 bases, leaving 25 bases between them. This CDR3 spans 18 amino acids. CDR3 sequence reads: CASSRPRQGGSLYNEQFF. For the CDR3, the DNA is TGTGCCAGCAGCCGCCCGAGACAGGGAGGGTCACTATACAATGAGCAGTTCTTC.

This chain connects TRBV11-2 to TRBJ1-5; D perhaps matches TRBD1 (5 bases). The CDR3 contains 14 residues. CDR1 is SGHAT, CDR2 FQNNGV, per germline. V shed 1 base and J shed 4 bases, with 8 bases lying between them. The CDR3 spells CASSLGQTNQPQHF. CDR3 nucleotides: TGTGCCAGCAGCTTAGGACAGACAAATCAGCCCCAGCATTTT.

This rearrangement joins TRBV6-1 to TRBJ2-3; 10 nucleotides agree with TRBD2. J lost 0 bases, V lost 2 bases, and 11 bases had no gene match. CDR1 is MNHNS, CDR2 SASEGT, per germline. The length of the CDR3 is 19 residues. This CDR3 reads CASSELSGGAQASTDTQYF. The CDR3 DNA follows: TGTGCCAGCAGTGAATTAAGCGGGGGGGCGCAGGCAAGCACAGATACGCAGTATTTT.

V usage is TRBV10-2 and J usage is TRBJ2-5; 8 nucleotides agree with TRBD1. Germline CDR1 is WSHSY and CDR2 is SAAADI. CDR3 size: 13 residues. J gave up 7 bases and V 6 bases, and 7 bases lay outside the gene matches. CDR3 DNA: TGCGCCAGCAGGCAGGGGGCCGCCCTGACCCAGTACTTC. It encodes CASRQGAALTQYF.

The rearrangement uses TRBV2 and TRBJ2-2; TRBD1 is a possible D gene (6 bases). Trimming took 3 bases from V and 2 from J, leaving 10 bases between them. The CDR3 is 15 residues long. CDR1 is SNHLY, CDR2 FYNNEI, per germline. As DNA, the CDR3 is TGTGCCAGCAGTGAGTCGGGACAAAACACCGGGGAGCTGTTTTTT. This encodes CASSESGQNTGELFF.

This clone has only one observation. This chain joins TRBV6-1 and TRBJ2-4; D possibly matches TRBD1 or TRBD2 (5 bases each). Germline values: CDR1 MNHNS, CDR2 SASEGT. V was clipped by 4 bases and J by 5 bases, with 18 bases between them. This CDR3 spans 16 amino acids. In nucleotides, the CDR3 is TGTGCCAGCAGTGGGGGGTTAGGGATTGGGGAAAACATTCAGTACTTC. This translates into CASSGGLGIGENIQYF.

This clone was seen a single time. J is TRBJ2-4 and V is TRBV4-1; D might be TRBD2 (6 bases). V was shortened by 0 bases and J by 8 bases, with 14 bases between the two germline ends. The CDR3 consists of 15 residues. From germline, CDR1 is MGHRA and CDR2 YSYEKL. The DNA for the CDR3 is TGCGCCAGCAGCCAAGATCCCGGTACGGGGGACATTCAGTACTTC. Protein: CASSQDPGTGDIQYF.

The genes are TRBV9 and TRBJ2-1; D might be TRBD2 (5 bases). Trimming took off 7 bases at V and 1 base at J, with 12 bases between the two ends. The CDR3 has 14 amino acids. Germline V CDR1 and CDR2: SGDLS, YYNGEE. CDR3 protein: CASSPGDSYNEQFF. Here the CDR3 DNA reads TGTGCCAGCTCACCCGGGGATTCCTACAATGAGCAGTTCTTC.

The V and J genes are TRBV2 and TRBJ1-3; D is ambiguous. Trimming removed 4 bases from V and 1 base from J, with 11 bases in between. This CDR3 comprises 15 residues. Germline values: CDR1 SNHLY, CDR2 FYNNEI. The CDR3 coding sequence is TGTGCCAGCAGTGCCGCTGTTCATTCTGGAAACACCATATATTTT. Residues: CASSAAVHSGNTIYF.

The chain carries TRBV4-1 and TRBJ1-6; D call uncertain. The CDR3 is 14 amino acids. The germline gives CDR1 MGHRA, CDR2 YSYEKL. Trimming took 1 base from V and 9 from J, leaving 10 bases between them. CDR3 amino acids: CASSQVGRTSPLHF. The DNA for the CDR3 is TGCGCCAGCAGCCAAGTAGGGAGGACTTCACCCCTCCACTTT.

The gene calls are TRBV5-4 and TRBJ2-6, with D perhaps matching TRBD2 (6 bases). Germline V CDR1 and CDR2: SGHNT, YYREEE (reference sequence). This CDR3 contains 14 residues. Trimming cost V 4 bases and J 4 bases, with 9 bases left between them. The CDR3 sequence: CASSKDYGANVLTF. In DNA, the CDR3 is TGTGCCAGCAGCAAGGACTACGGGGCCAACGTCCTGACTTTC.

The genes are TRBV28 and TRBJ2-5; 12 nucleotides align to TRBD1. The length of the CDR3 is 16 residues. J lost 5 bases, V lost 5 bases, and 9 bases had no gene match. The V gene's germline CDR1 is MDHEN and CDR2 SYDVKM. The chain's CDR3 is CASSPHGTGGKETQYF. The CDR3 DNA follows: TGTGCCAGCAGTCCGCATGGGACAGGGGGCAAGGAGACCCAGTACTTC.

Relative to its sample, this clone is medium-sized. The rearrangement links TRBV6-1 to TRBJ2-7, with D possibly matching TRBD1 (6 bases). Trimming left V 7 bases short and J 1 base short, with 11 bases between. The germline V gene encodes CDR1 MNHNS and CDR2 SASEGT. The CDR3 is 13 residues long. The CDR3 here is CASTPDRSYEQYV. DNA for the CDR3: TGTGCCAGCACCCCGGACAGATCCTACGAGCAGTACGTC.

This chain connects TRBV2 to TRBJ2-5; possibly TRBD2 for D (6 bases). This CDR3 has 14 residues. Trimming pared 0 bases from V and 5 bases from J, leaving 10 bases between. Germline CDR1 is SNHLY and CDR2 is FYNNEI. DNA for the CDR3: TGTGCCAGCAGTGAAGCAGGAGGGGCCGAGACCCAGTACTTC. Protein product: CASSEAGGAETQYF.

DNA for the CDR3: TGTGCCAGCAGTGAACGGGCGACGAACTATGGCTACACCTTC. Residues: CASSERATNYGYTF. The chain is built from TRBV6-1 and TRBJ1-2; D is undetermined. Trimming removed 2 bases at V and 2 bases at J, with 9 bases between. The CDR3 runs 14 residues. Per the germline V gene, CDR1 is MNHNS and CDR2 is SASEGT.

V gene TRBV11-2 combines with J gene TRBJ1-3, with no clear D. The CDR3 length is 15 residues. Trimming shortened V by 5 bases and J by 4 bases, and 15 bases separated the two germline ends. In germline, CDR1 is SGHAT, CDR2 FQNNGV. CDR3 nucleotide sequence: TGTGCCAGCAGCCTAGCTAGTAACCTCGGAAACACCATATATTTT. This translates into CASSLASNLGNTIYF. Full variable domain (outside the CDR3, taken from reference TRBV11-2 and TRBJ1-3): EAGVAQSPRYKIIEKRQSVAFWCNPISGHATLYWYQQILGQGPKLLIQFQNNGVVDDSQLPKDRFSAERLKGVDSTLKIQPAKLEDSAVYLCASSLASNLGNTIYFGEGSWLTVV.

The chain links TRBV2 to TRBJ1-2; D remains ambiguous. The CDR3 runs 11 residues. With 4 bases removed from V and 7 bases from J, the gap between germline ends came to 7 bases. CDR1 is SNHLY, CDR2 FYNNEI, per germline. Here the CDR3 reads CASSVGGGYTF. The DNA for the CDR3 is TGTGCCAGCAGTGTGGGTGGTGGCTACACCTTC.

CDR3 nucleotides: TGTGCCAGCGGGTCGGCCACGGTTGAAAAACTGTTTTTT. Amino acids: CASGSATVEKLFF. The chain employs TRBV28 and TRBJ1-4; D is undetermined. Per germline, CDR1 MDHEN and CDR2 SYDVKM. With 8 bases removed from V and 7 bases from J, the gap between germline ends came to 14 bases. The CDR3 covers 13 residues.

The chain combines TRBV7-3 with TRBJ1-1; tentative D call: TRBD1 (5 bases). CDR1 is SGHTA and CDR2 is FQGTGA in the germline V gene. This CDR3 comprises 13 residues. V dropped 0 bases and J dropped 11 bases, with 13 bases sitting between them. CDR3 sequence: CASSLTPGPVAFF. CDR3 in DNA: TGTGCCAGCAGCTTAACTCCAGGGCCGGTGGCTTTCTTT.

The chain employs TRBV6-1 and TRBJ2-5; TRBD2 aligns across 7 bases. Germline CDR1 is MNHNS and CDR2 is SASEGT. V trimming: 6 bases; J trimming: 1 base; junction bases outside the gene matches: 8. This CDR3 comprises 15 residues. CDR3 in DNA: TGTGCCAGCAGCCTAAAAACGGGGGGCCAAGAGACCCAGTACTTC. It translates to CASSLKTGGQETQYF.

This chain links TRBV11-2 with TRBJ2-7; D may match TRBD1 or TRBD2 (5 bases each). Germline loops: CDR1 SGHAT, CDR2 FQNNGV. The CDR3 has 15 amino acids. With 5 bases removed from V and 4 bases from J, the gap between germline ends came to 18 bases. The CDR3 DNA follows: TGTGCCAGCAGCGGGATCCGGGACCCTGCTTACGAGCAGTACGTC. Amino acid sequence: CASSGIRDPAYEQYV.

This clone was counted a single time. The chain combines TRBV5-1 with TRBJ2-3, with D tentatively TRBD1 (6 bases). The CDR3 length is 15 residues. Germline CDR1 SGHRS, CDR2 YFSETQ. With 4 bases removed from V and 2 bases from J, the gap between germline ends came to 14 bases. The CDR3 DNA follows: TGCGCCAGCAGCCCCACAGGGTTGTTCACAGATACGCAGTATTTT. This encodes CASSPTGLFTDTQYF.

The V gene is TRBV27, the J gene TRBJ1-2, with D possibly being TRBD1 (5 bases). V was pared by 7 bases and J by 3 bases, with 15 bases between. CDR1 is MNHEY and CDR2 is SMNVEV in the germline V gene (reference sequence). The CDR3 is 14 residues long. The CDR3 loop is CASTPGRGYYGYTF. Written as DNA, the CDR3 is TGTGCCAGCACTCCGGGGCGAGGGTACTATGGCTACACCTTC.

This clone was counted a few times. This rearrangement joins TRBV6-5 to TRBJ1-2; 8 bases line up with TRBD1. The germline gives CDR1 MNHEY, CDR2 SVGAGI. This CDR3 has 15 residues. The V gene end was trimmed by 7 bases and the J gene end by 3 bases; junction bases not matched to a gene: 10. In DNA, the CDR3 is TGTGCCAGCACCTATGCCGGGACAGGAGACTATGGCTACACCTTC. This codes for CASTYAGTGDYGYTF.

This clone was observed a few times. The chain carries TRBV11-1 and TRBJ2-5, with D possibly matching TRBD1 (5 bases). Deletions cut 5 bases from V and 5 bases from J, with 15 bases between. CDR3 size: 14 residues. CDR1 is SGHAT and CDR2 is FQDESV in the germline V gene (reference sequence). CDR3 in DNA: TGTGCCAGCAGCCTAGACAGCCTTGGGGAGACCCAGTACTTC. Translation: CASSLDSLGETQYF.

The chain employs TRBV6-5 and TRBJ1-1; D unresolved. V lost 0 bases and J lost 4, with 12 bases in between. CDR1 is MNHEY, CDR2 SVGAGI, per germline. The length of the CDR3 is 15 residues. CDR3 DNA: TGTGCCAGCAGTTACTCGACCCTATATGGCACTGAAGCTTTCTTT. Protein: CASSYSTLYGTEAFF.